This T cell receptor (beta chain) is drawn from a study of cytomegalovirus exposure and HLA in healthy donors. Study as a whole: The platform used for the 100 to 150 validation repertoires matched that of the roughly 700 first-cohort repertoires, a later analysis reported.

Germline V lookup: CDR1 SQVTM, CDR2 ANQGSEA. The CDR3 consists of 13 residues. V dropped 4 bases and J dropped 8; count of bases not matched to a gene: 6. TCRdb's table, derived via immunoSEQ multiplex PCR, lists solely in-frame clones and lacks some. The sample contains about 150,000 clones, about 89% of which appear only once. Study-level results: Cytomegalovirus status was reportedly diagnosed by the classifier with high sensitivity and specificity. Subsequent analysis of the 120 or so validation repertoires found a tendency for first-cohort TCR clusters to co-occur. 164 TCR beta chains were listed as cytomegalovirus-associated.

As concerns this clone: Its antigen is undetermined.

The sequenced material came from PBMCs. The genes are TRBV29-1 and TRBJ1-4, with 8 bases that match TRBD1. The origin of this receptor is a man between 18 and 35 years old in good health and CMV-seronegative. The CDR3, as DNA: TGCAGCGTTGGTTCGACAGGGGTAGAAAAACTGTTTTTT. Protein: CSVGSTGVEKLFF.